One sample yielded the 13 T cell receptor beta chains listed below, sequenced in a study of shared clonotypes between healthy human individuals. The protocol was immunoSEQ multiplex PCR, while the TCRdb copy is restricted to in-frame clones and leaves out a portion. Of approximately 2,300,000 clones listed, about 90% are singletons. Input material: naive CD4+ T cells from PBMCs. Subset: CD45RA+ positively selected. The receptors originated from a man aged 18 to 30 in good health. Some clones in this sample may be carry-over from other donors' samples.

The genes are TRBV28 and TRBJ2-3; D not resolved. Trimming stripped 3 bases from V and 7 bases from J, with 8 bases between. The CDR3 runs 12 residues. Per the germline V gene, CDR1 is MDHEN and CDR2 is SYDVKM. DNA for the CDR3: TGTGCCAGCAGTTTTAAACCCAATACGCAGTATTTT. This codes for CASSFKPNTQYF.

This sequence joins TRBV28 and TRBJ2-5, with 8 bases identical to TRBD2. The J call is in doubt because the DNA end fits TRBJ2-7 better. The CDR3 runs 13 residues. Germline CDR1 is MDHEN and CDR2 is SYDVKM. The CDR3 reads CAAGGLVAYEQYF. For the CDR3, the DNA is TGTGCCGCCGGGGGACTAGTTGCCTACGAGCAGTACTTC.

The chain employs TRBV7-3 and TRBJ1-5, with a weak D call TRBD1 (5 bases). V shed 5 bases and J shed 2 bases, with 13 bases lying between them. CDR1 is SGHTA and CDR2 is FQGTGA in the germline V gene. The CDR3 is 15 amino acids. CDR3 in amino acids: CASSERGEGNQPQHF. The CDR3 DNA follows: TGTGCCAGCAGCGAACGGGGGGAAGGCAATCAGCCCCAGCATTTT.

V and J are TRBV25-1 and TRBJ2-3; a weak D match, TRBD2 (6 bases). The CDR3 contains 16 residues. The germline V gene encodes CDR1 MGHDK and CDR2 SYGVNS. V shed 2 bases and J shed 4 bases, with 16 bases lying between them. In nucleotides, the CDR3 is TGTGCCAGCAGTGAAATCAGCCTCGGGGGTCCAGATACGCAGTATTTT. It translates to CASSEISLGGPDTQYF. Based on the CDR3 plus reference TRBV25-1 and TRBJ2-3, the full variable domain is EADIYQTPRYLVIGTGKKITLECSQTMGHDKMYWYQQDPGMELHLIHYSYGVNSTEKGDLSSESTVSRIRTEHFPLTLESARPSHTSQYLCASSEISLGGPDTQYFGPGTRLTVL.

The chain has TRBV2 and TRBJ2-5, with D perhaps assigned TRBD1 or TRBD2 (7 bases each). The CDR3 has 15 residues. The germline V gene encodes CDR1 SNHLY and CDR2 FYNNEI. Trimming pared 7 bases from V and 4 bases from J, leaving 19 bases between. The CDR3 is CASNLDREGGETQYF. In DNA, the CDR3 is TGTGCCAGCAACCTAGACAGGGAGGGTGGAGAGACCCAGTACTTC.

The chain recombines TRBV27 with TRBJ2-1; tentative D call: TRBD2 (5 bases). The CDR3 extends over 16 amino acids. V was trimmed by 5 bases and J by 4 bases, leaving 18 bases between them. Germline CDR1 MNHEY, CDR2 SMNVEV (reference sequence). The CDR3 is CASSPRWRPSYNEQFF. CDR3 coding DNA: TGTGCCAGCAGTCCCCGGTGGAGGCCCTCTTACAATGAGCAGTTCTTC.

Regarding this clone: This specimen includes other DNA sequences encoding the same CDR3. The rearrangement uses TRBV28 and TRBJ1-1; D perhaps matches TRBD1 (5 bases). This CDR3 is built from 14 residues. Per the germline V gene, CDR1 is MDHEN and CDR2 is SYDVKM. The ends were cut back, 2 bases at V and 2 bases at J, with 9 bases in the middle. CDR3: CASSLQGANTEAFF. The CDR3 DNA follows: TGTGCCAGCAGTTTACAGGGAGCCAACACTGAAGCTTTCTTT.

Notes on this clone: Other DNA sequences within the sample encode an identical CDR3. The chain has TRBV5-1 and TRBJ2-7; no clear D. The CDR3 totals 12 residues. The germline V and J ends were trimmed by 5 bases and 5 bases, with 11 bases remaining between them. Germline V gene sequence: CDR1 SGHRS, CDR2 YFSETQ. The CDR3, as DNA: TGCGCCAGCAGTCCACCCAGCAACGAGCAGTACTTC. Translating gives CASSPPSNEQYF.

V and J are TRBV20-1 and TRBJ2-3, with D unresolved. V was trimmed by 6 bases and J by 5 bases, leaving 9 bases between them. The CDR3 has 11 residues. The germline V gene encodes CDR1 DFQATT and CDR2 SNEGSKA (reference sequence). The CDR3 loop reads CSAAQRDTQYF. The CDR3 DNA sequence: TGCAGTGCCGCCCAACGAGATACGCAGTATTTT.

The rearrangement links TRBV2 to TRBJ2-7; 7 positions agree with TRBD2. V shed 4 bases and J 2 bases; nucleotides not matched to a gene: 8. The germline CDR1 and CDR2 sequences are SNHLY and FYNNEI. CDR3 length: 15 residues. In nucleotides, the CDR3 is TGTGCCAGCAGTGCATGGGCGGGAGCTCCCTACGAGCAGTACTTC. This translates into CASSAWAGAPYEQYF.

V is TRBV11-2 and J is TRBJ1-4; 7 nucleotides align to TRBD1. J gave up 0 bases and V 5 bases, and 3 bases lay outside the gene matches. The CDR3 runs 15 residues. Germline V gene sequence: CDR1 SGHAT, CDR2 FQNNGV. This chain's CDR3 is CASSITGATNEKLFF. The CDR3 nucleotides are TGTGCCAGCAGCATCACAGGGGCAACTAATGAAAAACTGTTTTTT.

The rearrangement links TRBV28 to TRBJ1-5, with 12 nucleotides matching TRBD1. This CDR3 is 17 amino acids long. With V trimmed by 8 bases and J by 1 base, 9 bases remained unmatched. Germline V gene sequence: CDR1 MDHEN, CDR2 SYDVKM. The CDR3 loop reads CASRDRGRGSSNQPQHF. The CDR3 region has the DNA TGTGCCAGCCGGGACAGGGGGCGCGGATCGAGCAATCAGCCCCAGCATTTT.

The chain links TRBV6-6 to TRBJ2-1; D is unclear. CDR1 is MNHNY and CDR2 is SVGAGI in the germline V gene (reference sequence). The CDR3 is 13 residues long. The V gene lost 6 bases and the J gene lost 7 bases, with 13 bases spanning the gap. The CDR3 DNA reads as TGTGCCAGCAGCCCAAGAGTCGAGAATGAGCAGTTCTTC. Translating it yields CASSPRVENEQFF.